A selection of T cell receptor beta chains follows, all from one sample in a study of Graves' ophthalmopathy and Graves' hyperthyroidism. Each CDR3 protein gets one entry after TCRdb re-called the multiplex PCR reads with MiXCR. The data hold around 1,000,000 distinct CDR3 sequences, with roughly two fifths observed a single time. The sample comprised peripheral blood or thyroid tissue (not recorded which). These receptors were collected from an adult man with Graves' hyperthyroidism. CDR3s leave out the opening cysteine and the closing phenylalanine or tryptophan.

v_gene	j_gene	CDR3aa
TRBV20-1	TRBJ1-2	STRDRGTGALYGHT
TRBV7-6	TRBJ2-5	ASSRGAPQETQY
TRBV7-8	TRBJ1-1	ASSFRDRGLFAEAF
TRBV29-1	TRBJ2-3	SVEGDGYTDTQY
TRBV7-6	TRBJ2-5	ASSSNAGQGTGEPQY
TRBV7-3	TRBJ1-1	ASARNGGNTEAF
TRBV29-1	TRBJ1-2	SVEAPRGGYT
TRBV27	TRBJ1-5	ASSLRAGVGNQPQH
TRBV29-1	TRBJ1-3	SVRQGGNTIY
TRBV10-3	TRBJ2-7	ATSDQYEQY
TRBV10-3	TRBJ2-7	AISDSGSGGGEQY
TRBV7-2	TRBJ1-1	ASSLGLHTEAF
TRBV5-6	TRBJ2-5	ASSPRTRVLETQY
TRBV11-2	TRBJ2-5	ASSLARTGETQY
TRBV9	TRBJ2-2	ASSAGGVGGELF
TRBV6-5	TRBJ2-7	ASSTRSDEQY
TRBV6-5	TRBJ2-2	ASSYRIGAGELF
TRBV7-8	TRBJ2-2	ASSVTLAGTGELF
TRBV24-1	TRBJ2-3	ATSVTSTDTQY
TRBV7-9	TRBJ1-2	ASSSPRGGSDYGYT
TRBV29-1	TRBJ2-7	SVIIPLGEQY
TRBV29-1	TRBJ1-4	SARPGQGDEKLF
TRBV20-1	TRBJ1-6	SARRSDRDLGAPLH
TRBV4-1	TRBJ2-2	ASSHTGSPFTGELF
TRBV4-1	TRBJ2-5	ASSDQLAGAGGETQY
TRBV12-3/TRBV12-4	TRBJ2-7	ASSLLWVSEQY
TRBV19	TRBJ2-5	ASSILGETQY
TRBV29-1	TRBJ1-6	SARRGRGTSPLH
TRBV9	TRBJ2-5	ASSVGGTSETQY
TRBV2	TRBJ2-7	ASSDRGAILYEQY
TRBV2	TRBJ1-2	ASTLGQGNDYT
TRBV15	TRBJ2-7	ATSEDSGLREQY
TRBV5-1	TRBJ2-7	ASSLDVHPLIYEQY
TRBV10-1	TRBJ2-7	ASAMGQGNGEQY